A single sample is the source of the 23 T cell receptor beta chains below, sequenced in a study of regulatory T cells in long-lasting Graves disease. Construction of the TCR beta libraries employed iRepertoire HTBI primers in conjunction with Arm-PCR of CDR3 regions. MiXCR was run by TCRdb on the multiplex PCR reads, yielding one entry per CDR3 protein. There are 350,000 to 550,000 distinct CDR3 sequences in the sample; approximately 16% occur only once, and 20% to 25% lies in the top ten. Time point: newly diagnosed GD, antithyroid drugs for less than 3 months. TCR sequences were obtained from RNA taken from PBMCs. The same specimen was also included in a second study, on T cells in Graves' hyperthyroidism and ophthalmopathy.

Sequences were derived from peripheral blood mononuclear cells (PBMCs), sampled at new diagnosis, from a patient treated with antithyroid drugs. These receptors were collected from a woman younger than 35 with Graves disease.

This chain connects TRBV7-2 to TRBJ1-2, with 10 bases lining up with TRBD1. This CDR3 comprises 13 residues. Per the germline V gene, CDR1 is SGHTA and CDR2 is FQGNSA. The V and J ends lost 5 bases and 7 bases, in that order; junction bases with no gene match: 4. CDR3 bases: TGTGCCAGCAGCACCCGACAGGGGGCTGGCTACACCTTC. Translating gives CASSTRQGAGYTF.

This clonotype was observed at least ten times. The CDR3 region has the DNA TGTGCCAGCAGCTTAGACCAAGAGACCCAGTACTTC. This sequence encodes CASSLDQETQYF. This chain connects TRBV7-2 to TRBJ2-5; D is unclear. Trimming took 1 base from V and 0 from J, leaving 0 bases between them. In germline, CDR1 is SGHTA, CDR2 FQGNSA. CDR3 length equals 12 residues.

In its sample, this clonotype was seen many times. The rearrangement links TRBV28 to TRBJ2-5, with TRBD1 identical over 7 bases. V trimming: 5 bases; J trimming: 2 bases; junction bases outside the gene matches: 2. Per germline, CDR1 MDHEN and CDR2 SYDVKM. The CDR3 covers 13 residues. CDR3 residues: CASSEGQQETQYF. The CDR3 nucleotides are TGTGCCAGCAGTGAGGGACAGCAAGAGACCCAGTACTTC.

This clonotype was seen many times. V gene TRBV20-1 combines with J gene TRBJ2-3; possibly TRBD2 for D (6 bases). Trimming took off 3 bases at V and 0 bases at J, with 13 bases between the two ends. Germline assignment: CDR1 DFQATT and CDR2 SNEGSKA (reference sequence). CDR3 length: 15 residues. The CDR3 sequence is CSASLLASSTDTQYF. The CDR3 bases are TGCAGTGCTAGCCTACTAGCCTCTAGCACAGATACGCAGTATTTT.

The rearrangement joins TRBV29-1 to TRBJ2-6, with a weak D call TRBD2 (5 bases). Germline values: CDR1 SQVTM, CDR2 ANQGSEA. This CDR3 region has 14 residues. With 3 bases removed from V and 7 bases from J, the gap between germline ends came to 13 bases. The CDR3 nucleotides read TGCAGCGTTGACGGAGGAGCAGGAGCCAACGTCCTGACTTTC. Its translation: CSVDGGAGANVLTF. Full variable domain (outside the CDR3, taken from reference TRBV29-1 and TRBJ2-6): SAVISQKPSRDICQRGTSLTIQCQVDSQVTMMFWYRQQPGQSLTLIATANQGSEATYESGFVIDKFPISRPNLTFSTLTVSNMSPEDSSIYLCSVDGGAGANVLTFGAGSRLTVL.

This clonotype was picked up many times. The chain employs TRBV19 and TRBJ1-1, with no clear D. V lost 0 bases and J lost 1, with 6 bases in between. The CDR3 is made up of 14 amino acids. CDR1 and CDR2 (germline): LNHDA, SQIVND (reference sequence). The CDR3 spells CASSIDEGNTEAFF. The CDR3 DNA is TGTGCCAGTAGTATAGACGAAGGGAACACTGAAGCTTTCTTT.

The chain has TRBV20-1 and TRBJ1-1; a weak D match, TRBD1 (6 bases). The CDR3 has 14 amino acids. The germline V gene encodes CDR1 DFQATT and CDR2 SNEGSKA (reference sequence). V was trimmed by 4 bases and J by 0 bases, leaving 12 bases between them. The CDR3 nucleotides are TGCAGTGCTACAGGGGCCTTAATGAACACTGAAGCTTTCTTT. Residues: CSATGALMNTEAFF.

This clonotype has just a few counts. The chain is built from TRBV5-1 and TRBJ2-7; D is perhaps TRBD1 (5 bases). V lost 1 base and J 5 bases, leaving 10 bases between the germline ends. Germline CDR1 reads SGHRS; CDR2 reads YFSETQ. The CDR3 is made up of 13 amino acids. The CDR3 DNA sequence: TGCGCCAGCAGCTTGCTGGGGCACGACGAGCAGTACTTC. It is translated as CASSLLGHDEQYF.

This clonotype was observed a handful of times. The V call is TRBV7-9, the J call TRBJ2-1; 10 nucleotides agree with TRBD2. V shed 2 bases, J shed 9 bases, and the junction held 16 bases outside the gene matches. Per the germline V gene, CDR1 is SEHNR and CDR2 is FQNEAQ (reference sequence). The CDR3 runs to 18 residues. For the CDR3, the DNA is TGTGCCAGCAGCTTATGGCCCCCCAGGACTAGCGGTTCTGTTGAGCAGTTCTTC. This codes for CASSLWPPRTSGSVEQFF.

The chain is built from TRBV3-1 and TRBJ2-1, with 14 positions matching TRBD2. CDR1 is LGHDT and CDR2 is YNNKEL in the germline V gene (reference sequence). J lost 10 bases, V lost 3 bases, and 5 bases had no gene match. The CDR3 is 15 residues long. The CDR3 region has the DNA TGTGCCAGCAGCCAGGGGGGACTAGCGGGAGAAGAGCAGTTCTTC. This translates into CASSQGGLAGEEQFF.

There are many counts of this clonotype. J is TRBJ2-5 and V is TRBV2; 8 bases are shared with TRBD2. Germline CDR1 reads SNHLY; CDR2 reads FYNNEI. Trimming cost V 3 bases and J 2 bases; bases outside gene matches: 5. CDR3 length equals 15 residues. CDR3 sequence reads: CASSDTSGTQETQYF. CDR3 DNA sequence: TGTGCCAGCAGTGATACTAGCGGAACTCAAGAGACCCAGTACTTC.

The J gene is TRBJ1-1, the V gene TRBV19; 7 nucleotides line up with TRBD1. Germline values: CDR1 LNHDA, CDR2 SQIVND (reference sequence). This CDR3 contains 17 residues. J lost 1 base, V lost 2 bases, and 10 bases had no gene match. In DNA form, the CDR3 reads TGTGCCAGTAGTATATCGGAGGGAGGGGGCGAGAACACTGAAGCTTTCTTT. Its translation: CASSISEGGGENTEAFF. The variable domain in full, completed from reference TRBV19 and TRBJ1-1, reads DGGITQSPKYLFRKEGQNVTLSCEQNLNHDAMYWYRQDPGQGLRLIYYSQIVNDFQKGDIAEGYSVSREKKESFPLTVTSAQKNPTAFYLCASSISEGGGENTEAFFGQGTRLTVV.

This clonotype was counted a few times. The gene calls are TRBV19 and TRBJ2-7; D might be TRBD2 (5 bases). The CDR3 loop spans 16 amino acids. V lost 4 bases, J lost 2 bases, and 18 bases lay in between. Germline assignment: CDR1 LNHDA and CDR2 SQIVND (reference sequence). The CDR3 DNA reads as TGTGCCAGTAGTAGACACAGTAGCGCGCCCACCTACGAGCAGTACTTC. Amino acids: CASSRHSSAPTYEQYF.

This clonotype was observed a handful of times. The chain joins TRBV2 to TRBJ1-2, with unresolved D. V was cut by 6 bases and J by 8 bases, with 16 bases left in between. Germline V gene lookup returns CDR1 SNHLY and CDR2 FYNNEI. The CDR3 covers 13 residues. CDR3 sequence (DNA): TGTGCCAGCAGGGTAAATCTTGGAGAAGGCTACACCTTC. It is translated as CASRVNLGEGYTF.

This clonotype was observed many times. The chain combines TRBV20-1 with TRBJ2-1; D tentatively fits TRBD1 or TRBD2 (5 bases each). This CDR3 spans 13 amino acids. Trimming took 6 bases from V and 5 from J, leaving 14 bases between them. The germline CDR1 and CDR2 sequences are DFQATT and SNEGSKA (reference sequence). This chain's CDR3 is CSARRDGNNEQFF. CDR3 in DNA: TGCAGTGCCCGAAGGGACGGAAACAATGAGCAGTTCTTC.

This clonotype was observed a few times. J is TRBJ2-1 and V is TRBV19; 9 bases fit TRBD2. This CDR3 spans 17 amino acids. Germline V gene sequence: CDR1 LNHDA, CDR2 SQIVND (reference sequence). The ends lost 8 bases at V and 0 bases at J; junction bases unmatched: 11. CDR3 sequence (DNA): TGTGCCAGTTCAGCTAGCGGGACCTATAGCTCCTACAATGAGCAGTTCTTC. This encodes CASSASGTYSSYNEQFF. The variable domain in full, completed from reference TRBV19 and TRBJ2-1, reads DGGITQSPKYLFRKEGQNVTLSCEQNLNHDAMYWYRQDPGQGLRLIYYSQIVNDFQKGDIAEGYSVSREKKESFPLTVTSAQKNPTAFYLCASSASGTYSSYNEQFFGPGTRLTVL.

This clonotype was detected many times. The J gene is TRBJ1-5, the V gene TRBV7-2, with a possible D match to TRBD1 (5 bases). Germline values: CDR1 SGHTA, CDR2 FQGNSA. V was trimmed by 1 base and J by 3 bases, leaving 10 bases between them. CDR3 length: 15 residues. The CDR3 bases are TGTGCCAGCAGCTTAGAACAGGCGCTCAATCAGCCCCAGCATTTT. It yields the protein CASSLEQALNQPQHF.

This clonotype was seen ten or more times. The chain combines TRBV13 with TRBJ1-5, with TRBD1 identical over 11 bases. The germline gives CDR1 PRHDT, CDR2 FYEKMQ (reference sequence). The CDR3 spans 16 residues. V lost 0 bases, J lost 6 bases, and 4 bases stayed unmatched. The CDR3 nucleotides are TGTGCCAGCAGCTTAGGACGGACAGGGGGCGGTCAGCCCCAGCATTTT. Its protein product is CASSLGRTGGGQPQHF.

This chain links TRBV20-1 with TRBJ2-7; 7 bases match TRBD1. CDR1 is DFQATT, CDR2 SNEGSKA, per germline (reference sequence). The V segment lost 1 base and the J segment 4 bases; nucleotides outside the gene matches: 7. This CDR3 has 14 amino acids. CDR3 sequence (DNA): TGCAGTGCTAGAGCGACAGGGAATCGTTACGAGCAGTACTTC. Translating it yields CSARATGNRYEQYF.

The J gene is TRBJ1-2, the V gene TRBV14, with TRBD1 matching 8 bases. V was pared by 2 bases and J by 8 bases, with 10 bases of the junction left unmatched. The CDR3 spans 15 residues. Germline CDR1 is SGHDN and CDR2 is FVKESK. CDR3 in DNA: TGTGCCAGCAGCCAAACCCATACAGGGGGTTGGGGCTACACCTTC. Amino acid sequence: CASSQTHTGGWGYTF.

This clonotype was seen ten or more times. The gene calls are TRBV20-1 and TRBJ2-7, with D unclear. V gave up 2 bases and J gave up 6 bases, with 17 bases separating them. This CDR3 has 14 amino acids. Germline assignment: CDR1 DFQATT and CDR2 SNEGSKA (reference sequence). In DNA, the CDR3 is TGCAGTGCTAGAAAAACAGAACGGAACCGCGAGCAGTACTTC. Protein sequence: CSARKTERNREQYF.

The V gene is TRBV24-1, the J gene TRBJ2-7; TRBD1 aligns across 7 bases. This CDR3 spans 11 amino acids. CDR1 is KGHDR, CDR2 SFDVKD, per germline. Trimming removed 8 bases from V and 5 bases from J; junction bases left unmatched: 2. CDR3 protein: CATTDRDEQYF. Here the CDR3 DNA reads TGTGCCACCACAGACAGGGACGAGCAGTACTTC.

This clonotype was seen only a few times. V and J are TRBV28 and TRBJ1-5, with D maybe TRBD1 (5 bases). Germline CDR1 reads MDHEN; CDR2 reads SYDVKM. The CDR3 sequence is 15 residues long. V was trimmed by 5 bases and J by 6 bases, leaving 17 bases between them. CDR3 nucleotide sequence: TGTGCCAGCAGTGATCGGGGGGTAGGAGGTCAGCCCCAGCATTTT. This translates into CASSDRGVGGQPQHF.